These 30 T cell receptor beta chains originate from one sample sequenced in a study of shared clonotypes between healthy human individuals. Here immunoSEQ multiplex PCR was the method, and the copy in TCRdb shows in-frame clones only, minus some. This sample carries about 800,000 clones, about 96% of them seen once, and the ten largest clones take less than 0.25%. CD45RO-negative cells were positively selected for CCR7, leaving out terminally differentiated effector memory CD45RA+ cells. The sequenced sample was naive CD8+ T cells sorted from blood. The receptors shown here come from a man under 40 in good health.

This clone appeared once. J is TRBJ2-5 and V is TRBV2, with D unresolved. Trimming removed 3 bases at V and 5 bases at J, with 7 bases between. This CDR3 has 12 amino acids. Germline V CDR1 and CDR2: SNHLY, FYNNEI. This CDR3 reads CASSESEETQYF. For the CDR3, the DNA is TGTGCCAGCAGTGAGAGTGAGGAGACCCAGTACTTC.

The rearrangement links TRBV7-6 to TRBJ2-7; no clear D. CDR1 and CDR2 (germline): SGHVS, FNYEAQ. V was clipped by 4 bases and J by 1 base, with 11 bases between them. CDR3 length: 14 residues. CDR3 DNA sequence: TGTGCCAGCAGCTCCTGGACGGATTCCTACGAGCAGTACTTC. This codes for CASSSWTDSYEQYF.

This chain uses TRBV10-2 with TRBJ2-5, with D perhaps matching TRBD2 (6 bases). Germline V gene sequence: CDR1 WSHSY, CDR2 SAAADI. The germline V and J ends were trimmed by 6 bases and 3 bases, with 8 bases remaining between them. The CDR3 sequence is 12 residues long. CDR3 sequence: CASRRGEETQYF. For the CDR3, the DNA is TGCGCCAGCAGGCGGGGAGAAGAGACCCAGTACTTC.

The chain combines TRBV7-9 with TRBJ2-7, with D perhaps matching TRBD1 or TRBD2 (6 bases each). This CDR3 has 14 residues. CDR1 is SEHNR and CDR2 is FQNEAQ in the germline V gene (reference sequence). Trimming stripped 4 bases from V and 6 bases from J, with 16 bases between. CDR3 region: CASSYPGGGAEQYF. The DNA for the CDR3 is TGTGCCAGCAGCTACCCCGGGGGCGGGGCCGAGCAGTACTTC.

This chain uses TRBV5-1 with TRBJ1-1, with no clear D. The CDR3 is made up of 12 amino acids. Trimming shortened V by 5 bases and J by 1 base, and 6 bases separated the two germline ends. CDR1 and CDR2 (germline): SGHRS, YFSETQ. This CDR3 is CASSNENTEAFF. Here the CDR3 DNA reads TGCGCCAGCAGTAACGAGAACACTGAAGCTTTCTTT.

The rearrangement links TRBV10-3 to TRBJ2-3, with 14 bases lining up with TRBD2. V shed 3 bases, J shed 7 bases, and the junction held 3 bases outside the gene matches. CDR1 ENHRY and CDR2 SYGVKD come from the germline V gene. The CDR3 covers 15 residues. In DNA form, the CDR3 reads TGTGCCATCAGTGACGGGACTAGCGGGAGATATACGCAGTATTTT. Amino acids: CAISDGTSGRYTQYF.

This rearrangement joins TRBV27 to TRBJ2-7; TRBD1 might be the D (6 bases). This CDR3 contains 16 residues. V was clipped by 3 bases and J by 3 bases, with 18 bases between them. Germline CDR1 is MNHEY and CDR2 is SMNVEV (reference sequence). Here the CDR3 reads CASSFSQPTGYYEQYF. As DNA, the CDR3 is TGTGCCAGCAGTTTTTCTCAGCCGACAGGATACTACGAGCAGTACTTC.

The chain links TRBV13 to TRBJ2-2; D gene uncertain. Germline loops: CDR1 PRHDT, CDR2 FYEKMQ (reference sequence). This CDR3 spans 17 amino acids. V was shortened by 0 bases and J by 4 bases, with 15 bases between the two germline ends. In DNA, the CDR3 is TGTGCCAGCAGCTTAGGCCGGAGTAAGATCGCCACCGGGGAGCTGTTTTTT. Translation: CASSLGRSKIATGELFF.

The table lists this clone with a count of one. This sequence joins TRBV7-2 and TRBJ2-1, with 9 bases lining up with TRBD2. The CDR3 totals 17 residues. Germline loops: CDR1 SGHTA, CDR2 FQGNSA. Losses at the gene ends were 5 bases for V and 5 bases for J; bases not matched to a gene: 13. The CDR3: CASSKVAGESLNNEQFF. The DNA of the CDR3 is TGTGCCAGCAGCAAGGTAGCGGGAGAGTCGTTGAACAATGAGCAGTTCTTC.

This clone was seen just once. The DNA of the CDR3 is TGTGCCAGCAGTCCGTCTATTGGGTCAGGGTTTAAGAAAAGCTCCTACAATGAGCAGTTCTTC. It is translated as CASSPSIGSGFKKSSYNEQFF. The chain combines TRBV27 with TRBJ2-1, with D perhaps TRBD1 (5 bases). The CDR3 consists of 21 residues. The germline V gene encodes CDR1 MNHEY and CDR2 SMNVEV (reference sequence). The germline V and J ends were trimmed by 5 bases and 0 bases, with 29 bases remaining between them.

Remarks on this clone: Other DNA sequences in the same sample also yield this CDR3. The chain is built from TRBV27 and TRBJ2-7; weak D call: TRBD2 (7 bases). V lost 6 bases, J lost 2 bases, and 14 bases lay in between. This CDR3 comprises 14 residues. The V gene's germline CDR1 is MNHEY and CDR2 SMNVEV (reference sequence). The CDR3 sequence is CASSFGRGPYEQYF. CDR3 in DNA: TGTGCCAGCAGCTTCGGGCGGGGGCCCTACGAGCAGTACTTC.

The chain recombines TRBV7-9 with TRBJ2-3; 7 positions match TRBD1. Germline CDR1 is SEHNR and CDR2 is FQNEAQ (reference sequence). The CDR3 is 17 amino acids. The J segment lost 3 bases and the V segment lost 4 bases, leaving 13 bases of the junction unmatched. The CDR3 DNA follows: TGTGCCAGCAGCTCCAGAGGGACAGAACTCCCGACAGATACGCAGTATTTT. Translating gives CASSSRGTELPTDTQYF.

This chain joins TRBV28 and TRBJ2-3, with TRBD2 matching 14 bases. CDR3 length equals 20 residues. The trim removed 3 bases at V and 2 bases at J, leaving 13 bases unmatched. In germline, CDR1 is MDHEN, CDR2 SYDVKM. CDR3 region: CASSFPGLAGEGRTTDTQYF. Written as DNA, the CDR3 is TGTGCCAGCAGTTTCCCGGGACTAGCGGGAGAGGGTCGAACCACAGATACGCAGTATTTT.

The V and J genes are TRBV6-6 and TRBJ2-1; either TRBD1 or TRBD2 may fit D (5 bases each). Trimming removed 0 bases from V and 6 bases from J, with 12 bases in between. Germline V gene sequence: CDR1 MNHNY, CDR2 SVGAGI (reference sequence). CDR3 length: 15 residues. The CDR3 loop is CASSYSLERGNEQFF. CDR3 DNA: TGTGCCAGCAGTTACTCCCTCGAGAGGGGCAATGAGCAGTTCTTC.

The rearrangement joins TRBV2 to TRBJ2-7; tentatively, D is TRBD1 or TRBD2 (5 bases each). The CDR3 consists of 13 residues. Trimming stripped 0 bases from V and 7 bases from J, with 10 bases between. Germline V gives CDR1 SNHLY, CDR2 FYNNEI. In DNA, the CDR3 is TGTGCCAGCAGTGAAGCGGGGGTGAGGGAGCAGTACTTC. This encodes CASSEAGVREQYF.

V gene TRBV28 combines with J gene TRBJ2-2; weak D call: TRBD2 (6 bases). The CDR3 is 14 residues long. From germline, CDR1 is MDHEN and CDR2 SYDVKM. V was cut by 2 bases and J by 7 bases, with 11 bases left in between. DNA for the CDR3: TGTGCCAGCAGTTTACAAGTGGAGGGCGGGGAGCTGTTTTTT. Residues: CASSLQVEGGELFF.

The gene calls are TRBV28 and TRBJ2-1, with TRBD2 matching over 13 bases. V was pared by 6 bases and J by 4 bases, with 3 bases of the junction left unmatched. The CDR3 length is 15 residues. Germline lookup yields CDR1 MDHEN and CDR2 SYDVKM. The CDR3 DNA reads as TGTGCCAGCAGCAGGACTAGCGGGGGATACAATGAGCAGTTCTTC. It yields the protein CASSRTSGGYNEQFF.

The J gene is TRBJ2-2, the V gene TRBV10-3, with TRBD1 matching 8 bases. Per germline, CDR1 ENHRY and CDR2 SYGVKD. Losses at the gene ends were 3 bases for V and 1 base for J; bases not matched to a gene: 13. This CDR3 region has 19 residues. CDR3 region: CAISDLGQGYSGNTGELFF. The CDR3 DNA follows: TGTGCCATCAGTGATCTTGGACAGGGCTATTCGGGGAACACCGGGGAGCTGTTTTTT.

CDR3 sequence: CSVSPESTYEQYF. Written as DNA, the CDR3 is TGCAGCGTTAGCCCCGAAAGCACCTACGAGCAGTACTTC. The chain recombines TRBV29-1 with TRBJ2-7; no reliable D call. Trimming cost V 5 bases and J 2 bases, with 13 bases left between them. This CDR3 spans 13 amino acids. Per germline, CDR1 SQVTM and CDR2 ANQGSEA.

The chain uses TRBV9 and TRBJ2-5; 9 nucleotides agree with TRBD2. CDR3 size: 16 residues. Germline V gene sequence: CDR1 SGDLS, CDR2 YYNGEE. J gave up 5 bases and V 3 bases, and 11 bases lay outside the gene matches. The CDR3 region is CASSARAGGSGETQYF. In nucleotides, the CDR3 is TGTGCCAGCAGCGCCAGAGCGGGAGGCTCGGGGGAGACCCAGTACTTC.

This chain's CDR3 is CASSRWEYSNQPQHF. In DNA, the CDR3 is TGTGCCAGTAGTAGATGGGAGTATAGCAATCAGCCCCAGCATTTT. The V and J genes are TRBV19 and TRBJ1-5; D is unresolved. The CDR3 is 15 residues long. Germline CDR1 and CDR2: LNHDA and SQIVND (reference sequence). Trimming took 4 bases from V and 0 from J, leaving 10 bases between them. The complete variable domain, with remaining parts taken from reference TRBV19 and TRBJ1-5, reads DGGITQSPKYLFRKEGQNVTLSCEQNLNHDAMYWYRQDPGQGLRLIYYSQIVNDFQKGDIAEGYSVSREKKESFPLTVTSAQKNPTAFYLCASSRWEYSNQPQHFGDGTRLSIL.

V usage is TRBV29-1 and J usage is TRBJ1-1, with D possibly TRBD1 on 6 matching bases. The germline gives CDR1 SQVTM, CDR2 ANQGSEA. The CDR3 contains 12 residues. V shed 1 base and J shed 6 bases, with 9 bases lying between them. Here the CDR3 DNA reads TGCAGCGTTGAAGTACGGGGGCCTGAAGCTTTCTTT. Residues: CSVEVRGPEAFF.

CDR3 residues: CASSFSIGRQADPDNEQFF. The CDR3 DNA sequence: TGTGCCAGCAGTTTTAGCATCGGGCGACAGGCCGACCCTGACAATGAGCAGTTCTTC. The chain couples TRBV28 to TRBJ2-1; TRBD1 might be the D (6 bases). V was clipped by 3 bases and J by 5 bases, with 26 bases between them. CDR3 length: 19 amino acids. In germline, CDR1 is MDHEN, CDR2 SYDVKM.

CDR3 sequence (DNA): TGTGCCAGTAGTGGGGGGACTGAGCAGTACTTC. It is translated as CASSGGTEQYF. This chain connects TRBV19 to TRBJ2-7, with D possibly being TRBD2 (6 bases). V lost 5 bases and J lost 7, with 9 bases in between. The CDR3 extends over 11 amino acids. Germline CDR1 and CDR2: LNHDA and SQIVND (reference sequence).

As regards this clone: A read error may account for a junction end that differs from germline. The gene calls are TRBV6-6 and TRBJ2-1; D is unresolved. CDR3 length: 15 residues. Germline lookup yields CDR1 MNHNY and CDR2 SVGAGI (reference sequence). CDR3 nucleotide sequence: TGTGCCAGCAATTACCATCTGAGCTCCTACAATGAGCAGTTCTTC. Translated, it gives CASNYHLSSYNEQFF.

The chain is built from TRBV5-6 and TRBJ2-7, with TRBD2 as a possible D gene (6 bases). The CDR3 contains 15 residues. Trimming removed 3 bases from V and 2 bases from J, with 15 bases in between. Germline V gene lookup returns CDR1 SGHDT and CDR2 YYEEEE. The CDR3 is CASSWEGGAAYEQYF. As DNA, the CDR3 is TGTGCCAGCAGCTGGGAAGGAGGGGCGGCCTACGAGCAGTACTTC.

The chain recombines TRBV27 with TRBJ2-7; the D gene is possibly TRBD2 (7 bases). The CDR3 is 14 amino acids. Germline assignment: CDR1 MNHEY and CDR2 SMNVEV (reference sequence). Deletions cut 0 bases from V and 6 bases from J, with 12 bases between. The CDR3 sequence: CASSLSGGLVEQYF. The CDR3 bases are TGTGCCAGCAGTTTATCCGGGGGGCTGGTCGAGCAGTACTTC.

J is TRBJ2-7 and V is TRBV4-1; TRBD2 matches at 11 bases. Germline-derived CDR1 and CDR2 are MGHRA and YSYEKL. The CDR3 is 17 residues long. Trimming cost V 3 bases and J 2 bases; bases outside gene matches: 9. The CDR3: CASSQFTGTSGTYEQYF. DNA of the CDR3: TGCGCCAGCAGCCAGTTCACCGGGACTAGCGGTACCTACGAGCAGTACTTC.

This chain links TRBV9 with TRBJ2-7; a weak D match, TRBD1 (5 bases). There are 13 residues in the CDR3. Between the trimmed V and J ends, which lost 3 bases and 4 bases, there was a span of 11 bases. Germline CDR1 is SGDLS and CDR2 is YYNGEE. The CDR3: CASSAETGYEQYF. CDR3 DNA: TGTGCCAGCAGCGCAGAAACAGGTTACGAGCAGTACTTC.

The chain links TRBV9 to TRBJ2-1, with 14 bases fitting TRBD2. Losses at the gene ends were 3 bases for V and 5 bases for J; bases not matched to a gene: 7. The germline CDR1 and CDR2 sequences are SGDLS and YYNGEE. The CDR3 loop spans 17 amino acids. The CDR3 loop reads CASSGGTSGSTNNEQFF. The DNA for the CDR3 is TGTGCCAGCAGCGGGGGGACTAGCGGGAGTACCAACAATGAGCAGTTCTTC. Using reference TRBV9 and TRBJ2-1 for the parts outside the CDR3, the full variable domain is DSGVTQTPKHLITATGQRVTLRCSPRSGDLSVYWYQQSLDQGLQFLIQYYNGEERAKGNILERFSAQQFPDLHSELNLSSLELGDSALYFCASSGGTSGSTNNEQFFGPGTRLTVL.